Listed here are 11 T cell receptor beta chains from one sample, sequenced in a study of CD8+ T cells in alopecia areata. The treatment is: oral pan-JAK inhibitor, 5-10 mg twice daily. It was cDNA, reverse transcribed from extracted RNA, that served as the sequencing template. Measured with immunoSEQ multiplex PCR; TCRdb has only the in-frame clones, and not every one. The profile shows hundreds of thousands of clones, under 70% of them singletons. The sample consisted of CD4+ T cells sorted from blood, taken at approximately week 42, from a patient treated with tofacitinib. The receptor source for this set is a human donor with alopecia areata.

The V gene is TRBV15, the J gene TRBJ2-1, with D perhaps matching TRBD2 (5 bases). There are 13 residues in the CDR3. V lost 1 base to trimming and J lost 9 bases, with 10 bases between them. CDR1 and CDR2 (germline): LNHNV, YYDKDF (reference sequence). The CDR3, as DNA: TGTGCCACCAGCAGAGTTATTGGGAGTGAGCAGTTCTTC. Its protein product is CATSRVIGSEQFF.

The sample holds a few counts of this clone. The CDR3 DNA is TGTGCCACCAGCCTAGAACGTGGCGGTCCCTATGGCTACACCTTC. Translating it yields CATSLERGGPYGYTF. V usage is TRBV15 and J usage is TRBJ1-2; D unresolved. From germline, CDR1 is LNHNV and CDR2 YYDKDF (reference sequence). This CDR3 region has 15 residues. V was clipped by 5 bases and J by 4 bases, with 17 bases between them.

Details on this clone: The sample carries other DNA sequences with the same CDR3. The rearrangement links TRBV27 to TRBJ2-7, with D perhaps matching TRBD1 or TRBD2 (5 bases each). The CDR3 spans 13 residues. Germline CDR1 is MNHEY and CDR2 is SMNVEV (reference sequence). V was pared by 3 bases and J by 3 bases, with 9 bases between. The CDR3 reads CASSFSGGYEQYF. The CDR3 DNA follows: TGTGCCAGCAGTTTTAGTGGGGGCTACGAGCAGTACTTC.

V gene TRBV29-1 combines with J gene TRBJ1-2; D call uncertain. Trimming removed 4 bases from V and 6 bases from J, with 6 bases in between. This CDR3 has 10 residues. CDR1 is SQVTM, CDR2 ANQGSEA, per germline. The CDR3 loop reads CSVGNNGYTF. CDR3 DNA: TGCAGCGTTGGGAATAATGGCTACACCTTC.

The chain links TRBV28 to TRBJ2-3; D is unresolved. This CDR3 spans 13 amino acids. Germline lookup yields CDR1 MDHEN and CDR2 SYDVKM. V was shortened by 6 bases and J by 6 bases, with 13 bases between the two germline ends. The CDR3, as DNA: TGTGCCAGCAGCCATCCTATCCTGGATACGCAGTATTTT. This codes for CASSHPILDTQYF.

This rearrangement joins TRBV5-1 to TRBJ2-7; tentative D call: TRBD2 (5 bases). This CDR3 has 15 residues. The germline V gene encodes CDR1 SGHRS and CDR2 YFSETQ. Trimming left V 3 bases short and J 0 bases short, with 13 bases between. The CDR3 loop is CASSSGDQISYEQYF. The CDR3, as DNA: TGCGCCAGCAGCTCCGGGGATCAGATCTCCTACGAGCAGTACTTC.

CDR3: CASSREGQGAGNEQFF. The CDR3 DNA reads TGCGCCAGCAGCAGGGAAGGACAGGGGGCGGGCAATGAGCAGTTCTTC. The V gene is TRBV5-1, the J gene TRBJ2-1, with 11 bases that match TRBD1. This CDR3 has 16 amino acids. Trimming cost V 4 bases and J 6 bases; bases outside gene matches: 9. Germline values: CDR1 SGHRS, CDR2 YFSETQ.

This clone showed up just once. The chain couples TRBV7-8 to TRBJ1-1; D uncertain. The germline V gene has CDR1 SGHVS and CDR2 FQNEAQ. The CDR3 is made up of 14 amino acids. V lost 0 bases, J lost 1 base, and 6 bases lay in between. As DNA, the CDR3 is TGTGCCAGCAGCTTAGCAAGTGCGAACACTGAAGCTTTCTTT. This sequence encodes CASSLASANTEAFF.

This chain uses TRBV11-2 with TRBJ2-1; D gene ambiguous. Germline V lookup: CDR1 SGHAT, CDR2 FQNNGV. The CDR3 has 11 residues. V was pared by 4 bases and J by 7 bases, with 5 bases between. CDR3 amino acids: CASSSRNEQFF. The DNA for the CDR3 is TGTGCCAGCAGCTCCCGGAATGAGCAGTTCTTC.

The chain carries TRBV5-6 and TRBJ2-3; D unresolved. Germline assignment: CDR1 SGHDT and CDR2 YYEEEE. Trimming took off 0 bases at V and 1 base at J, with 6 bases between the two ends. This CDR3 contains 14 residues. CDR3 sequence reads: CASSLGGGTDTQYF. CDR3 coding DNA: TGTGCCAGCAGCTTGGGTGGGGGCACAGATACGCAGTATTTT.

J is TRBJ2-3 and V is TRBV7-8; possible D gene TRBD2, 6 bases. This CDR3 has 17 residues. With 2 bases removed from V and 0 bases from J, the gap between germline ends came to 15 bases. Germline V gene sequence: CDR1 SGHVS, CDR2 FQNEAQ. CDR3 in amino acids: CASSLRFGGTSTDTQYF. The CDR3 DNA sequence: TGTGCCAGCAGCTTAAGGTTTGGAGGGACTAGCACAGATACGCAGTATTTT.